The text below deals with one T cell receptor beta chain. Its antigen target is currently unknown. Nothing much larger sits one base from this clone, and base qualities are not available. Libraries were built with 5' RACE. Data came from a NextSeq 500. The TCR library protocol attached a unique molecular identifier to each TCR cDNA molecule to allow correction of PCR and sequencing errors. The original pipeline was this. Decombinator tools were used for TCR identification, UMI-based error correction and CDR3 extraction. TCRs above a frequency of 2 per 1,000, corresponding to the top 1% of the tumor frequency distribution, were defined as expanded. Expanded tumor TCRs were classed as regional if statistically deemed absent (corrected P<0.05) from at least one tumor region, otherwise ubiquitous. Rényi diversity was computed with the R vegan package after subsampling each repertoire 100 times to 5,000 TCRs. CDR3 similarity networks were built from amino acid triplet string-kernel similarity, with CDR3s being connected when pairwise similarity was above 0.82. TCRdb took the public reads, trimmed them with fastp at Q25, ran MiXCR for clone calling and kept in-frame beta chains. Rows with a matching CDR3 protein are joined into one entry that keeps the most common DNA and genes. For this entry, the V and J calls and clone size follow TCRdb and not the study's own pipeline. For this sample the table gives about 27,000 distinct CDR3 sequences, of which approximately 6.5% were detected only once. Clones ranked in the top ten supply about 24% of the sample.

Relative to germline, V is missing 4 bases and J is missing 7 bases, with 6 bases of the junction outside any gene match. The CDR3 covers 13 residues, taking in both the cysteine and the phenylalanine. Of all the DNA, just the CDR3 is kept, 39 bases in frame from base 1. Per the germline V gene, SGHRS is the CDR1 and YFSETQ is the CDR2. The time point label for this specimen denotes: sample taken at primary tumor resection. Donors were some 67 patients with early-stage, untreated non-small cell lung cancer from the lung TRACERx cohort. Without any cell sorting, TCR sequencing was performed on whole RNA extracted either from tumor and nontumor lung tissue or from cryopreserved PBMC samples. A patient was chosen for TCR sequencing only when enough RNA was available from at least two tumor regions. A lung pathologist reviewed the tumor and adjacent nontumor lung specimens before the specimens were selected.

The data belong to a study of spatial heterogeneity in lung cancer (dated by TCRdb to between 2018 and 2020). Notes on the research overall: Beta-chain transcripts were consistently detected in greater numbers than alpha-chain transcripts, which likely reflected higher beta-chain transcript abundance. In tumor regions, TCR transcript counts showed a strong correlation with a T cell transcriptional module score derived from matched bulk RNA-seq. In the raw uncorrected reads, each unique combination of TCR and UMI appeared on average more than ten times. In non-small cell lung cancer, the study quantitatively compared TCR alpha and beta repertoires across several tumor regions, matched nontumor lung, and blood. The study linked features of the TCR repertoire to counts of nonsynonymous mutations, which were determined by whole-exome sequencing of tumor tissue. At surgery, fewer than 250 tumor regions, roughly 62 matched nontumor lung samples and 45 to 60 PBMC samples were TCR-sequenced for both alpha and beta chains. Study-wide findings and limitations: The tumor nonsynonymous mutation count correlated with the number of expanded intratumoral alpha and beta TCRs. The count of ubiquitous expanded TCRs correlated with the count of ubiquitous nonsynonymous mutations, and the count of regional expanded TCRs correlated with the count of regional nonsynonymous mutations. Confirming at a functional level the hypothesis that regional TCRs recognize regional mutations was considered to require additional single-cell paired TCR alpha and beta sequencing. TCR-seq coverage of tumor T cells was estimated to be only 7% to 7.5% for alpha chains and more than 11% for beta chains.

The origin of this receptor is a male donor with early-stage non-small cell lung cancer. This specimen consisted of lung tumor tissue, obtained at surgery. Recombination joined TRBV5-1 with TRBJ2-7, and 9 junction bases match TRBD1. The CDR3 corresponds to CASSPGTGREQYF. The DNA reads TGCGCCAGCAGCCCGGGGACAGGGCGGGAGCAGTACTTC.